A selection of T cell receptor beta chains follows, all from one sample in a study of Graves' ophthalmopathy and Graves' hyperthyroidism. TCRdb re-called the multiplex PCR reads through MiXCR, storing one row per CDR3 protein. The sample contains about 210,000 distinct CDR3 sequences, about 32% of which appear only once. The sample consisted of peripheral blood. The source of these receptors is a man between 50 and 59 years old with Graves' ophthalmopathy. Both conserved end residues are part of each CDR3. A D gene is named only where the DNA matches it firmly. Where a row states a size, it is once, few, many or the class of an expanded clone; other rows omit it.

CDR3 length	V gene	clone size	J gene	D gene	CDR3 DNA	CDR3 protein
15	TRBV6-1	few	TRBJ1-2	TRBD1	TGTGCCAGCAGTCCGGGACAGGGGGCATATAATGGCTACACCTTC	CASSPGQGAYNGYTF
13	TRBV24-1	many	TRBJ2-5	TRBD1	TGTGCCACCCTCCGAACAGGGGGAAAGACCCAGTACTTC	CATLRTGGKTQYF
19	TRBV19	many	TRBJ2-1	NA	TGTGCCAGTAGTGGCGGGGTCCCAACCGGGAAAAGCTCCTACAATGAGCAGTTCTTC	CASSGGVPTGKSSYNEQFF
15	TRBV12-3/TRBV12-4	NA	TRBJ2-2	TRBD2	TGTGCCAGCGATGGACTAGCGGGAGACACCGGGGAGCTGTTTTTT	CASDGLAGDTGELFF
13	TRBV19	NA	TRBJ1-1	NA	TGTGCCAGTAAGGGACATCCGAACACTGAAGCTTTCTTT	CASKGHPNTEAFF
15	TRBV12-3/TRBV12-4	NA	TRBJ1-3	NA	TGTGCCAGCAGCCCCGCCGGCCAGGGGGGAAACACCATATATTTT	CASSPAGQGGNTIYF
13	TRBV20-1	many	TRBJ2-5	NA	TGCAGTGCTTCCCGGAGGGGGTCAGAGACCCAGTACTTC	CSASRRGSETQYF
13	TRBV27	many	TRBJ1-2	TRBD1	TGTGCCAGCAGTTTTGGACAGGGAGTTGGCTACACCTTC	CASSFGQGVGYTF
14	TRBV20-1	many	TRBJ2-5	TRBD2	TGCAGTGCTAGAGTTAGCGGGACCCAAGAGACCCAGTACTTC	CSARVSGTQETQYF
12	TRBV13	many	TRBJ2-7	NA	TGTGCCAGCAGCTTATTTGGGACCGAGCAGTACTTC	CASSLFGTEQYF
16	TRBV7-2	NA	TRBJ2-5	TRBD2	TGTGCCAGCAGCTGGCCCACTATAGCGGGCCAAGAGACCCAGTACTTC	CASSWPTIAGQETQYF
14	TRBV6-1	many	TRBJ1-1	NA	TGTGCCAGCGGGGCACCGGGTCTGAACACTGAAGCTTTCTTT	CASGAPGLNTEAFF
15	TRBV27	few	TRBJ1-6	NA	TGTGCCAGCAGCCGAGGACCGAGATGGAATTCACCCCTCCACTTT	CASSRGPRWNSPLHF